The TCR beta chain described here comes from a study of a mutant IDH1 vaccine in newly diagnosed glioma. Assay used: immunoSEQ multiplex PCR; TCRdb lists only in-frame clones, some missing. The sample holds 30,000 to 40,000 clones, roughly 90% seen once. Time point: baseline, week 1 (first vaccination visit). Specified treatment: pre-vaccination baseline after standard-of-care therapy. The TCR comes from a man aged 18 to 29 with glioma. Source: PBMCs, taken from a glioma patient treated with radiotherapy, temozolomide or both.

Here the CDR3 DNA reads TGCGCCAGCAGCTTGGAGCGGGGACCGCGCAACTACGAGCAGTACTTC. It codes for CASSLERGPRNYEQYF. The rearrangement uses TRBV5-1 and TRBJ2-7, with TRBD2 matching 7 bases. The CDR3 contains 16 residues. The trim removed 0 bases at V and 3 bases at J, leaving 9 bases unmatched. CDR1 is SGHRS and CDR2 is YFSETQ in the germline V gene.